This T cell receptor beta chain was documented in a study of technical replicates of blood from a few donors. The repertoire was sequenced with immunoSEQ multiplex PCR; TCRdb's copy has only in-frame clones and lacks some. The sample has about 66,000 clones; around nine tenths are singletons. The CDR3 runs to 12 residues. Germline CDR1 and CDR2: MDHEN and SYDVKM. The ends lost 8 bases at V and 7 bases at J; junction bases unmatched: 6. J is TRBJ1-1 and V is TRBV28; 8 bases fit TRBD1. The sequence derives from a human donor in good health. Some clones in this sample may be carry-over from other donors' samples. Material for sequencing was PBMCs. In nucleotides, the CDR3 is TGTGCCAGCTTGGGACAGGCCTTTGAAGCTTTCTTT. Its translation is CASLGQAFEAFF.